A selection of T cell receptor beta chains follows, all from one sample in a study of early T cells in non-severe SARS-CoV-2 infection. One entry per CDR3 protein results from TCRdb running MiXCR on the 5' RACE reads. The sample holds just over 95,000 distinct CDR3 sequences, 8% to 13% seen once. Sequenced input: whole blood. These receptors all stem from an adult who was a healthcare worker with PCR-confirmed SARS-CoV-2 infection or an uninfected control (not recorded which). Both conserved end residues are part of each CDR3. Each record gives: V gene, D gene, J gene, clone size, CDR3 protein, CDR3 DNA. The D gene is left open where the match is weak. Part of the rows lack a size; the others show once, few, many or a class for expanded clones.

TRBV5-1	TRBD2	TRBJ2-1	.	CASSPRGAGTSANEQFF	TGCGCCAGCAGCCCCCGCGGTGCCGGGACTAGCGCGAATGAGCAGTTCTTC
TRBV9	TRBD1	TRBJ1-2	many	CASSVVSTGGSGYTF	TGTGCCAGCAGCGTAGTGAGCACAGGGGGCAGTGGCTACACCTTC
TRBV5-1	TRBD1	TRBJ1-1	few	CASSSKFKGTANTEAFF	TGCGCCAGCAGCTCAAAATTCAAAGGGACAGCGAACACTGAAGCTTTCTTT
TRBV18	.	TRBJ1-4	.	CASSPARAEKLFF	TGTGCCAGCTCACCAGCCAGGGCTGAAAAACTGTTTTTT
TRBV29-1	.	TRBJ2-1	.	CSVDSSGRHGQFF	TGCAGCGTTGATTCATCAGGGAGACATGGGCAGTTCTTC
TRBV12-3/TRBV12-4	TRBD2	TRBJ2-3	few	CASRRLAGSDTQYF	TGTGCCAGCAGAAGACTAGCGGGATCAGATACGCAGTATTTT
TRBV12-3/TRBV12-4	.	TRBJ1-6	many	CASSFRGTYNSPLHF	TGTGCCAGCAGTTTCAGGGGCACCTATAATTCACCCCTCCACTTT
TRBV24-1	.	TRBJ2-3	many	CATSDPGQFADTQYF	TGTGCCACCAGTGATCCCGGACAGTTCGCAGATACGCAGTATTTT
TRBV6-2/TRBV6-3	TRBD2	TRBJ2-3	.	CASSYALGTSGLSTDTQYF	TGTGCCAGCAGTTACGCATTGGGGACTAGCGGGCTCAGCACAGATACGCAGTATTTT
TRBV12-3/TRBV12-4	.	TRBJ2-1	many	CASSPYEEWSYNEQFF	TGTGCCAGCAGTCCTTATGAGGAGTGGTCCTACAATGAGCAGTTCTTC
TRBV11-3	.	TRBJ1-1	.	CASSAANTEAFF	TGTGCCAGCAGCGCCGCGAACACTGAAGCTTTCTTT
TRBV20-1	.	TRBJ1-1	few	CSARGEGDTEAFF	TGCAGTGCTAGAGGCGAGGGGGACACTGAAGCTTTCTTT
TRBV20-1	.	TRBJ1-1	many	CSGTYRQVIGNTEAFF	TGCAGTGGAACGTATAGACAGGTTATTGGAAACACTGAAGCTTTCTTT
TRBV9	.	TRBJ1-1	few	CASSSRGRGSTEAFF	TGTGCCAGCAGCAGCCGGGGCCGAGGGTCCACTGAAGCTTTCTTT
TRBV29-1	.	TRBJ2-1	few	CSVGDKSDEQFF	TGCAGCGTTGGAGATAAGTCTGATGAGCAGTTCTTC
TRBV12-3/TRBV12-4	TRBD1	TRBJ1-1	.	CASSLGRGLTEAFF	TGTGCCAGCAGTTTAGGCAGGGGGCTCACTGAAGCTTTCTTT
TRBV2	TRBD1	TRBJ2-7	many	CASSYHPDRGDYEQYF	TGTGCCAGCAGTTACCATCCGGACAGGGGCGACTACGAGCAGTACTTC
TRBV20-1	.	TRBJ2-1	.	CSARDTGTEQFF	TGCAGTGCTAGAGATACAGGGACTGAGCAGTTCTTC
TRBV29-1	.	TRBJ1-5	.	CSVEKSQTVYSNQPQHF	TGCAGCGTTGAAAAATCCCAGACAGTTTATAGCAATCAGCCCCAGCATTTT
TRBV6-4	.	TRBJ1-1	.	CASSERRDSTEAFF	TGTGCCAGCAGTGAACGACGCGATAGCACTGAAGCTTTCTTT
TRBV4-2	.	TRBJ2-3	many	CASSQSPPGVSTDTQYF	TGTGCCAGCAGCCAATCCCCTCCCGGGGTTAGCACAGATACGCAGTATTTT
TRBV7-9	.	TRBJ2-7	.	CASRGSSYEQYF	TGTGCCAGCAGGGGCAGCTCCTACGAGCAGTACTTC
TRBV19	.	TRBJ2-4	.	CASSINREVKNIQYF	TGTGCCAGTAGTATCAACAGGGAGGTCAAAAACATTCAGTACTTC
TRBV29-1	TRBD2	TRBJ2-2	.	CSVPATSGSVGGELFF	TGCAGCGTCCCTGCGACTAGCGGGAGCGTCGGCGGGGAGCTGTTTTTT
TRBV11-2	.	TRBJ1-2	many	CASSVTYGYTF	TGTGCCAGCAGCGTGACCTATGGCTACACCTTC